This T cell receptor (beta chain) was sequenced for a study of B cell selection in AIRE deficiency. Assay used: immunoSEQ multiplex PCR; TCRdb lists only in-frame clones, some missing. The sample contains 20,000 to 30,000 clones, 90% to 98% of which appear only once. Conventional CD4 T cells were sorted as CD4+CD127+ cells. Healthy unrelated donors supplied the control samples. Per germline, CDR1 WNHNN and CDR2 SYGVQD (reference sequence). The CDR3 consists of 13 residues. V shed 6 bases and J shed 15 bases, with 21 bases lying between them. This receptor was taken from a human donor in good health. The sample was CD4+CD127+ conventional T cells sorted from PBMCs. The chain employs TRBV10-1 and TRBJ2-1; TRBD1 might be the D (6 bases). In DNA form, the CDR3 reads TGCGCCAGCAGCCCCCCGTCAGGGGTCCCACGGTTCTTC. It encodes CASSPPSGVPRFF.